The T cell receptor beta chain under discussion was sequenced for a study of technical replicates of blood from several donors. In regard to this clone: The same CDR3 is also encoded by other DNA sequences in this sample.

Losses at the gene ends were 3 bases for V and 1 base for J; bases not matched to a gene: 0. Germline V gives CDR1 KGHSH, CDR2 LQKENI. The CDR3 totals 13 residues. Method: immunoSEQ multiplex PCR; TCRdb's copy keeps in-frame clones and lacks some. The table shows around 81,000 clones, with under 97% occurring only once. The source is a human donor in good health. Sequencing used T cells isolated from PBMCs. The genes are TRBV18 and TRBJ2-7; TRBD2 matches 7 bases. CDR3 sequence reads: CASSPSGSYEQYF. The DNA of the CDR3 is TGTGCCAGCTCACCTAGCGGGTCCTACGAGCAGTACTTC.